Listed below are T cell receptor beta chains from one sample, sequenced in a study of blood T cell repertoires in COVID-19. Repertoires were generated with immunoSEQ multiplex PCR, while TCRdb's copy carries only in-frame clones and drops some. The repertoire includes hundreds of thousands of clones, 80% to 90% of them detected once, and about 12% sits in the top ten. The material sequenced was peripheral blood. The receptors stem from a woman between 70 and 85 years old with COVID-19, enrolled during active disease. Both conserved end residues are part of each CDR3. D genes are given only for firm matches. Clone sizes are given selectively: once, few, many, or a class where the clone is expanded.

cdr3_nt,cdr3_aa,clone_size,v_call,d_call,j_call
TGTGCCAGCAGCCCATTGGCCAGCAATCAGCCCCAGCATTTT,CASSPLASNQPQHF,NA,TRBV3-1/TRBV3-2,NA,TRBJ1-5
TGTGCCAGCAGCCTGGGTGATCGAGGGTCTGGAAACACCATATATTTT,CASSLGDRGSGNTIYF,NA,TRBV5-5,NA,TRBJ1-3
TGTGCCAGTAGTATCGGCGGAGCGGGGGGCCTCAATGAGCAGTTCTTC,CASSIGGAGGLNEQFF,few,TRBV19,TRBD2,TRBJ2-1
TGTGCCAGCACCAAATTGCGTGGCTATGGCTACACCTTC,CASTKLRGYGYTF,NA,TRBV12-3/TRBV12-4,NA,TRBJ1-2
TGTGCCAGCTCACGATCCCGGTCGGGACAGGGTCACACCGGGGAGCTGTTTTTT,CASSRSRSGQGHTGELFF,few,TRBV18,TRBD1,TRBJ2-2
TGTGCCAGCAGCTCGCTAGAACCTGGAAACACCATATATTTT,CASSSLEPGNTIYF,NA,TRBV7-8,NA,TRBJ1-3
TGTGCCAGCACTAAAGTTGGAAGCGCCACTGAAGCTTTCTTT,CASTKVGSATEAFF,NA,TRBV6-5,NA,TRBJ1-1
TGCGCCAGCAGCCCGAAACTGGATGAGCAGTTCTTC,CASSPKLDEQFF,NA,TRBV5-1,NA,TRBJ2-1
TGCGCCAGCCTCCCTCGGTGGCAAGAGACCCAGTACTTC,CASLPRWQETQYF,NA,TRBV10-2,NA,TRBJ2-5
TGTGCCAGCAGCTCAGGGAACACCGGGGAGCTGTTTTTT,CASSSGNTGELFF,NA,TRBV9,NA,TRBJ2-2
TGTGCCAGCAGGAAGGACAGCGAGATCAACTATGGCTACACCTTC,CASRKDSEINYGYTF,NA,TRBV2,NA,TRBJ1-2
TGTGCCTGGAGTCGACAGAGAATCTACAATGAGCAGTTCTTC,CAWSRQRIYNEQFF,NA,TRBV30,NA,TRBJ2-1
TGTGCCAGCAGTGAGCACACCTCAGGGCCCCTCCACTTT,CASSEHTSGPLHF,NA,TRBV2,NA,TRBJ1-6
TGTGCCACCAGCACCCGACAGGGGGCGCCGAATGAGCAGTTCTTC,CATSTRQGAPNEQFF,NA,TRBV15,TRBD1,TRBJ2-1
TGTGCCAGCAGTTCTCCCGGGGGGAGGACCGGGGAGCTGTTTTTT,CASSSPGGRTGELFF,NA,TRBV28,TRBD2,TRBJ2-2
TGTGCCAGCAGCCAAGAGAGCCAGTTGGGGGCCCACGAGCAGTACTTC,CASSQESQLGAHEQYF,NA,TRBV14,NA,TRBJ2-7
TGTGCCAGCAGTTTAGGGACAGACCCCTACAATGAGCAGTTCTTC,CASSLGTDPYNEQFF,NA,TRBV27,TRBD1,TRBJ2-1
TGTGCCAGTAGTAGTTCGGAGGGCACTGAAGCTTTCTTT,CASSSSEGTEAFF,NA,TRBV19,NA,TRBJ1-1
TGTGCCAGTAGTATTCTGCAGGGCCTGGGCACTGAAGCTTTCTTT,CASSILQGLGTEAFF,NA,TRBV19,NA,TRBJ1-1
TGTGCCACCAGTGAACTTCGGACAGGGGTCACTGAAGCTTTCTTT,CATSELRTGVTEAFF,NA,TRBV24-1,TRBD1,TRBJ1-1
TGTGCCAGCAGCCGGGGGGGGGACTATGGCTACACCTTC,CASSRGGDYGYTF,NA,TRBV3-1/TRBV3-2,NA,TRBJ1-2
TGCGCCAGCAGCCAAGATACCCTAGCGGGGAAAGAGACCCAGTACTTC,CASSQDTLAGKETQYF,NA,TRBV4-3,TRBD2,TRBJ2-5
TGCGCCAGCAGCCAAGAAGGGGGCAGGAACACCGGGGAGCTGTTTTTT,CASSQEGGRNTGELFF,once,TRBV4-3,TRBD1,TRBJ2-2
TGTGCCAGCAGCTCCCCGACAGGGGTCCTCTCTGGGGCCAACGTCCTGACTTTC,CASSSPTGVLSGANVLTF,NA,TRBV7-8,TRBD1,TRBJ2-6
TGCGCCAGCAGCTTGTTTGGGCCAAAAAATGATAATTCACCCCTCCACTTT,CASSLFGPKNDNSPLHF,NA,TRBV5-1,NA,TRBJ1-6
TGTGCCAGCACCAACACAGATACGCAGTATTTT,CASTNTDTQYF,NA,TRBV3-1/TRBV3-2,NA,TRBJ2-3
TGTGCCAGCAGCCAGGGACAGTTGACTAGCGGGGGGGAAAGAGATACGCAGTATTTT,CASSQGQLTSGGERDTQYF,NA,TRBV7-9,TRBD2,TRBJ2-3
TGTGCCAGCAACCCCAACGCAGGAAATTCACCCCTCCACTTT,CASNPNAGNSPLHF,few,TRBV6-5,NA,TRBJ1-6
TGTGCCAGCAGTTACACAGGGGTGGTTCAGGAGACCCAGTACTTC,CASSYTGVVQETQYF,NA,TRBV6-5,TRBD1,TRBJ2-5
TGCGCCAGCAGTGGAGGACAGCTCGGAGATACGCAGTATTTT,CASSGGQLGDTQYF,once,TRBV10-1,NA,TRBJ2-3
TGTGCCAGTAGTGCCCCGACAGGGACCACTGAAGCTTTCTTT,CASSAPTGTTEAFF,NA,TRBV19,TRBD1,TRBJ1-1
TGTGCCAGCACAACCGGACAGGGAGGAATCGGCTACACCTTC,CASTTGQGGIGYTF,NA,TRBV6-5,TRBD1,TRBJ1-2
TGCGCCAGCAGCTTGACTAGCGGGGGGTACAATGAGCAGTTCTTC,CASSLTSGGYNEQFF,NA,TRBV5-1,TRBD2,TRBJ2-1
TGCGCCAGCAGCCCCACCGGGATGGCGACGAACACTGAAGCTTTCTTT,CASSPTGMATNTEAFF,NA,TRBV4-3,NA,TRBJ1-1
TGTGCCAGCAGCTTCTCGGAGGGCTATGGCTACACCTTC,CASSFSEGYGYTF,few,TRBV5-6,NA,TRBJ1-2
TGTGCCAGCTCACCCAAGCTCGGGACAGAGTATGGCTACACCTTC,CASSPKLGTEYGYTF,NA,TRBV18,TRBD1,TRBJ1-2
TGTGCCAGCAGCTTAGCGCAGTATGAGCAGTTCTTC,CASSLAQYEQFF,NA,TRBV7-8,NA,TRBJ2-1
TGTGCCAGCAGCCTCTTGGGGGGACGAAGCACAGATACGCAGTATTTT,CASSLLGGRSTDTQYF,NA,TRBV7-2,NA,TRBJ2-3
TGTGCCTGGAGCAGGTCGGGAAGGACCGGGGAGCTGTTTTTT,CAWSRSGRTGELFF,NA,TRBV30,NA,TRBJ2-2
TGTGCCAGCAGTGTACAGGGGGGCGAGCAGTACTTC,CASSVQGGEQYF,NA,TRBV7-3,TRBD1,TRBJ2-7
TGTGCCAGCAGCTTGGTCGGGGTGAACACTGAAGCTTTCTTT,CASSLVGVNTEAFF,few,TRBV5-8,NA,TRBJ1-1
TGTGCCAGCAAAGGGACTATCAGCAATGAGCAGTTCTTC,CASKGTISNEQFF,NA,TRBV2,TRBD2,TRBJ2-1
TGTGCCAGCTCACCCCGGGACAGCAATTCCTACGAGCAGTACTTC,CASSPRDSNSYEQYF,NA,TRBV18,TRBD1,TRBJ2-7
TGTGCCAGCGCACCTAGTGCGGGGATGGCTGAAGCTTTCTTT,CASAPSAGMAEAFF,few,TRBV6-5,NA,TRBJ1-1
TGTGCCAGCAGCCAAGAAGGGCGGGGACGCGGCTACACCTTC,CASSQEGRGRGYTF,NA,TRBV3-1/TRBV3-2,NA,TRBJ1-2
TGTGCCAGCGTCCGGGGGTCAGATACGCAGTATTTT,CASVRGSDTQYF,NA,TRBV11-2,NA,TRBJ2-3
TGTGCCAGCAGCCAAGATAGAGGGAGGCGGGGGGGCACAGATACGCAGTATTTT,CASSQDRGRRGGTDTQYF,NA,TRBV3-1/TRBV3-2,TRBD2,TRBJ2-3
TGTGCCAGTACGCCCCGACAGGGGCGGCATGCTTTCTTT,CASTPRQGRHAFF,NA,TRBV19,TRBD1,TRBJ1-1
TGTGCCAGCAGTCGGACAGGGGGCACCGGGGAGCTGTTTTTT,CASSRTGGTGELFF,few,TRBV2,TRBD1,TRBJ2-2
TGCAGCGTTGCGACAGGGTGGACTGAAGCTTTCTTT,CSVATGWTEAFF,NA,TRBV29-1,TRBD1,TRBJ1-1
TGCGCCAGCGCTACTAGCGGGGGAGCGTACAATGAGCAGTTCTTC,CASATSGGAYNEQFF,NA,TRBV5-1,TRBD2,TRBJ2-1
TGTGCCAGCAGTCTCACAGATACGCAGTATTTT,CASSLTDTQYF,NA,TRBV28,NA,TRBJ2-3
TGTGCCAGCAGCTCCTCAGGGGGAGGAAACACCATATATTTT,CASSSSGGGNTIYF,NA,TRBV7-9,TRBD1,TRBJ1-3